This section outlines one TCR beta chain sequence together with its context. The data stem from a study of OX40 agonist ivuxolimab in advanced cancers. TCRdb keeps only in-frame clones here, not all; method: immunoSEQ multiplex PCR. The sample consists of some 48,000 clones, around nine tenths of them appearing once. Individuals having autoimmune disease history or systemic immunosuppression were not enrolled. Peripheral blood came from all dose cohorts at three timepoints. Trimming cost V 1 base and J 4 bases; bases outside gene matches: 6. This CDR3 spans 16 amino acids. Germline V gene lookup returns CDR1 SGHNT and CDR2 YENEEA.

This chain joins TRBV11-3 and TRBJ2-2, with 7 bases lining up with TRBD1. Sequencing was performed on CD4+ or CD8+ T cells sorted from blood, taken in a trial of the OX40 agonist ivuxolimab. The source of this sequence is an adult with an advanced solid tumor such as melanoma, head and neck, liver or kidney cancer. The CDR3: CASSLGDSPSTGELFF. The DNA for the CDR3 is TGTGCCAGCAGCTTAGGGGACAGCCCTTCCACCGGGGAGCTGTTTTTT.